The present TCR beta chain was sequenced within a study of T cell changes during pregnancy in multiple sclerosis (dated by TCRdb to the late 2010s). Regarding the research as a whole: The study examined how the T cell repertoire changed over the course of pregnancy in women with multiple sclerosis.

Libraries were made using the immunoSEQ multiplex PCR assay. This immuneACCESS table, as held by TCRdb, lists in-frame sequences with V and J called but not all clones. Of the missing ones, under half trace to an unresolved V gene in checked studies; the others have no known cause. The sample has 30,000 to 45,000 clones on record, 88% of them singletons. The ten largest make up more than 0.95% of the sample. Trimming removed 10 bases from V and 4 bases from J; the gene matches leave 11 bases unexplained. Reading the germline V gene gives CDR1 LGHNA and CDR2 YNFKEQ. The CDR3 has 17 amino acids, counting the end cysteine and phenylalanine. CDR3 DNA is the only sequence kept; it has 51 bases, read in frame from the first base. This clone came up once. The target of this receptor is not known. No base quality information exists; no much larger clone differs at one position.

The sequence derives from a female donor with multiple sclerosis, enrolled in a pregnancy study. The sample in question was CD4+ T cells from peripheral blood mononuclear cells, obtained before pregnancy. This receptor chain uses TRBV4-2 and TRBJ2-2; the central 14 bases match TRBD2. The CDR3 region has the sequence CAISPGTSGRPTGELFF. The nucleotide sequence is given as TGTGCCATCTCCCCTGGGACTAGCGGGAGACCCACCGGGGAGCTGTTTTTT.